Below, one T cell receptor beta chain is given with its context. Its target is unknown. CDR1 and CDR2 from the germline V gene are MNHNY and SVGAGI (reference sequence). V lost 6 bases and J 5 bases, leaving 15 bases between the germline ends. This CDR3 region has 14 residues. The sample is drawn from a study of cytomegalovirus exposure and HLA in healthy donors. The overall study: The approximately 120 validation repertoires were reported in a later analysis to have been generated on the same platform as the roughly 700 first-cohort repertoires.

Assay used: immunoSEQ multiplex PCR; TCRdb lists only in-frame clones, some missing. The sample lists approximately 160,000 clones; roughly 84% were seen once. Study-wide findings and caveats: The study labeled 180 or so TCR beta chains cytomegalovirus-associated. Among TCR sequences, most were rare, though some public TCRs appeared in many donors.

Material: PBMCs. This chain connects TRBV6-6 to TRBJ2-3, with D perhaps TRBD1 (6 bases). The TCR sequence derives from a man younger than 45 in good health and CMV-seropositive. The CDR3 DNA is TGTGCCAGCAGACCAGGGGTAGCAATAGATACGCAGTATTTT. It specifies CASRPGVAIDTQYF.